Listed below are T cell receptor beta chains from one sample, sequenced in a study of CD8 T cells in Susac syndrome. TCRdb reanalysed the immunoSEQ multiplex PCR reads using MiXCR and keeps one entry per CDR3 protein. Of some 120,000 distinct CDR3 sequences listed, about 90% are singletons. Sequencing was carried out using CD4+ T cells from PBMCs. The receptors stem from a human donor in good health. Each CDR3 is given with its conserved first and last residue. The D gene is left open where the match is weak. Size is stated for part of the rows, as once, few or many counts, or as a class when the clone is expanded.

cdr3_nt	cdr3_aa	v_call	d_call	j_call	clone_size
TGTGCCAGCAGCTTACTAGGCGTGGATGTGCGTGGCTACACCTTC	CASSLLGVDVRGYTF	TRBV7-9	NA	TRBJ1-2	NA
TGTGCCAGCAGCTACCGCCACGAGCAGTACTTC	CASSYRHEQYF	TRBV12-3/TRBV12-4	NA	TRBJ2-7	NA
TGTGCCAGCAGCCAGACGAGCGGCACTGAAGCTTTCTTT	CASSQTSGTEAFF	TRBV3-1	NA	TRBJ1-1	NA
TGCGCCAGCAGCCAAGGGGACAGGTTGACCGGGGAGCTGTTTTTT	CASSQGDRLTGELFF	TRBV4-3	TRBD1	TRBJ2-2	NA
TGCGCCAGCAGTCCCGGGACAGGGTGCTACACTGAAGCTTTCTTT	CASSPGTGCYTEAFF	TRBV23-1	TRBD1	TRBJ1-1	once
TGTGCCAGCAGCTTTAGTGCGACAACGGGGAACACTGAAGCTTTCTTT	CASSFSATTGNTEAFF	TRBV7-9	NA	TRBJ1-1	NA
TGTGCCAGCAGTTTACAAGACAATGAGCAGTTCTTC	CASSLQDNEQFF	TRBV12-3/TRBV12-4	NA	TRBJ2-1	NA
TGTGCCAGCTCGACTTCCCGTCCCTACGAGCAGTACTTC	CASSTSRPYEQYF	TRBV12-3/TRBV12-4	NA	TRBJ2-7	NA
TGTGCCAGCAGCTTGGGACAGGCCGTGGGCACTGAAGCTTTCTTT	CASSLGQAVGTEAFF	TRBV5-4	NA	TRBJ1-1	once
TGTGCCAGCAGTCCGTCTCGGGGCAGCAATCAGCCCCAGCATTTT	CASSPSRGSNQPQHF	TRBV6-2/TRBV6-3	NA	TRBJ1-5	NA